Shown below are 27 T cell receptor beta chains from a single sample sequenced in a study of T cell repertoires in cytomegalovirus infection. No antigens are known for them. MiXCR, applied by TCRdb to the reads, yields one record per CDR3 protein. The sample holds fewer than 650,000 distinct CDR3 sequences, around 40% seen once. The material sequenced was cultured PBMCs, taken from culture after CMV antigen stimulation. These receptors came from a human donor in good health (CMV status not recorded). Some clones in this sample may be carry-over from other donors' samples.

This clonotype occurred a few times. This CDR3 reads CASSKQGARDTQYF. The CDR3 DNA reads TGTGCCAGCAGTAAACAGGGGGCGAGGGATACGCAGTATTTT. V is TRBV27 and J is TRBJ2-3, with 9 nucleotides matching TRBD1. V was clipped by 5 bases and J by 6 bases; unmatched bases: 6. CDR3 size: 14 residues. Looked up from germline, CDR1 is MNHEY and CDR2 is SMNVEV (reference sequence).

This clonotype was seen a handful of times. The chain carries TRBV7-2 and TRBJ2-1, with TRBD1 matching over 10 bases. The V gene's germline CDR1 is SGHTA and CDR2 FQGNSA. V was clipped by 5 bases and J by 13 bases; unmatched bases: 5. The length of the CDR3 is 12 residues. The DNA of the CDR3 is TGTGCCAGCAGCGAGACAGGGGGCTCACAGTTCTTC. This gives the protein CASSETGGSQFF.

This chain uses TRBV6-6 with TRBJ1-4; D gene uncertain. The germline V gene has CDR1 MNHNY and CDR2 SVGAGI (reference sequence). This CDR3 is 15 amino acids long. V lost 6 bases and J lost 0, with 11 bases in between. The CDR3 is CASRSFGATNEKLFF. CDR3 coding DNA: TGTGCCAGCAGATCCTTCGGGGCAACTAATGAAAAACTGTTTTTT.

The CDR3, as DNA: TGTGCCAGCAGCTCCCAGTGGACAGGGATCGGCTACACCTTC. This translates into CASSSQWTGIGYTF. V usage is TRBV7-2 and J usage is TRBJ1-2; 8 nucleotides align to TRBD1. V was clipped by 4 bases and J by 8 bases; unmatched bases: 9. The CDR3 totals 14 residues. Per germline, CDR1 SGHTA and CDR2 FQGNSA.

This clonotype has only a few counts. The chain links TRBV4-1 to TRBJ1-6; D might be TRBD1 (5 bases). CDR1 and CDR2 from the germline V gene are MGHRA and YSYEKL. CDR3 length: 14 residues. Trimming took 4 bases from V and 8 from J, leaving 12 bases between them. CDR3 region: CASSPRQNYSPLHF. For the CDR3, the DNA is TGCGCCAGCAGCCCTAGACAGAATTATTCACCCCTCCACTTT.

This clonotype was found many times. The chain joins TRBV7-2 to TRBJ1-2; 7 bases agree with TRBD1. Germline lookup yields CDR1 SGHTA and CDR2 FQGNSA. V was pared by 4 bases and J by 0 bases, with 2 bases of the junction left unmatched. This CDR3 comprises 14 residues. CDR3 nucleotide sequence: TGTGCCAGCAGCTCAGGGGGTGCTAACTATGGCTACACCTTC. Translated: CASSSGGANYGYTF.

The chain is built from TRBV5-6 and TRBJ1-6; D is unresolved. This CDR3 contains 15 residues. V lost 4 bases, J lost 7 bases, and 15 bases lay in between. Per the germline V gene, CDR1 is SGHDT and CDR2 is YYEEEE. The CDR3 region has the DNA TGTGCCAGCAGCCGGATGGACCCGGGGAATTCACCCCTCCACTTT. As protein: CASSRMDPGNSPLHF.

The chain uses TRBV9 and TRBJ2-3; D not resolved. The CDR3 totals 13 residues. Germline CDR1 SGDLS, CDR2 YYNGEE. The V end was cut by 0 bases, the J end by 5 bases, with 7 bases between. CDR3 region: CASSVEWGDTQYF. Written as DNA, the CDR3 is TGTGCCAGCAGCGTAGAATGGGGAGATACGCAGTATTTT.

The chain joins TRBV25-1 to TRBJ1-5, with TRBD1 matching 9 bases. V lost 3 bases and J lost 5; bases outside the gene matches: 5. There are 15 residues in the CDR3. The germline CDR1 and CDR2 sequences are MGHDK and SYGVNS. As DNA, the CDR3 is TGTGCCAGCAGTGATACCCGGACAGGGGATCAGCCCCAGCATTTT. Encoded protein: CASSDTRTGDQPQHF.

The V call is TRBV10-3, the J call TRBJ2-7; D gene uncertain. The CDR3 consists of 17 residues. Between the trimmed V and J ends, which lost 0 bases and 0 bases, there was a span of 15 bases. Germline V gene data show CDR1 as ENHRY and CDR2 as SYGVKD. CDR3 protein: CAISESSVGKSSYEQYF. For the CDR3, the DNA is TGTGCCATCAGTGAGTCGAGTGTAGGAAAGAGCTCCTACGAGCAGTACTTC.

The chain combines TRBV7-9 with TRBJ1-2; D is perhaps TRBD1 (5 bases). The CDR3 is 13 amino acids. Trimming took off 8 bases at V and 5 bases at J, with 15 bases between the two ends. The germline V gene encodes CDR1 SEHNR and CDR2 FQNEAQ (reference sequence). The CDR3 coding sequence is TGTGCCAGCGGCGGGCGGGGCGGGTATGGCTACACCTTC. Amino acid sequence: CASGGRGGYGYTF.

In its sample, this clonotype was seen a few times. The V call is TRBV7-2, the J call TRBJ2-3, with no clear D. The germline V gene has CDR1 SGHTA and CDR2 FQGNSA. This CDR3 is built from 15 residues. With 5 bases removed from V and 6 bases from J, the gap between germline ends came to 18 bases. CDR3 coding DNA: TGTGCCAGCAGCCCCGCCGCCATTAGTGCGGATACGCAGTATTTT. This encodes CASSPAAISADTQYF.

The genes are TRBV7-9 and TRBJ2-2; tentatively, D is TRBD1 (5 bases). The germline V gene has CDR1 SEHNR and CDR2 FQNEAQ (reference sequence). The CDR3 loop spans 16 amino acids. Trimming pared 2 bases from V and 4 bases from J, leaving 14 bases between. The DNA of the CDR3 is TGTGCCAGCAGCTTATGGGGCGGAAATGGCACCGGGGAGCTGTTTTTT. This codes for CASSLWGGNGTGELFF.

The chain uses TRBV11-2 and TRBJ2-7; the match to TRBD2 covers 10 bases. The trim removed 6 bases at V and 2 bases at J, leaving 10 bases unmatched. The CDR3 consists of 16 residues. In germline, CDR1 is SGHAT, CDR2 FQNNGV. This chain's CDR3 is CASSKTGLAGAYEQYF. The CDR3 coding sequence is TGTGCCAGCAGTAAAACAGGGCTAGCGGGGGCCTACGAGCAGTACTTC.

This clonotype was detected a few times. This chain's CDR3 is CASSERDTQYF. CDR3 DNA sequence: TGTGCCAGCAGTGAAAGGGATACGCAGTATTTT. The V gene is TRBV2, the J gene TRBJ2-3; the D is unclear. The germline CDR1 and CDR2 sequences are SNHLY and FYNNEI. The CDR3 contains 11 residues. Trimming cost V 2 bases and J 6 bases, with 3 bases left between them.

This clonotype was detected ten times or more. The genes are TRBV7-2 and TRBJ2-3; D may be TRBD2 (6 bases). The germline gives CDR1 SGHTA, CDR2 FQGNSA. V was clipped by 1 base and J by 2 bases, with 7 bases between them. This CDR3 has 14 residues. The CDR3 sequence is CASSLVGLTDTQYF. CDR3 DNA sequence: TGTGCCAGCAGCTTAGTGGGACTCACAGATACGCAGTATTTT. The whole variable domain, remainder taken from reference TRBV7-2 and TRBJ2-3, is GAGVSQSPSNKVTEKGKDVELRCDPISGHTALYWYRQSLGQGLEFLIYFQGNSAPDKSGLPSDRFSAERTGGSVSTLTIQRTQQEDSAVYLCASSLVGLTDTQYFGPGTRLTVL.

The genes are TRBV15 and TRBJ2-6, with no clear D. Per the germline V gene, CDR1 is LNHNV and CDR2 is YYDKDF (reference sequence). The CDR3 has 16 residues. The ends were cut back, 2 bases at V and 0 bases at J, with 8 bases in the middle. CDR3 in amino acids: CATSRYSISGANVLTF. The CDR3 coding sequence is TGTGCCACCAGCAGATATTCTATCTCTGGGGCCAACGTCCTGACTTTC.

This clonotype was observed many times. The chain has TRBV7-2 and TRBJ2-2; a weak D match, TRBD2 (6 bases). CDR1 and CDR2 from the germline V gene are SGHTA and FQGNSA. This CDR3 region has 14 residues. Trimming removed 7 bases from V and 1 base from J, with 10 bases in between. In DNA form, the CDR3 reads TGTGCCAGCACCGGGGGTTGGAACACCGGGGAGCTGTTTTTT. It codes for CASTGGWNTGELFF. Filled out from reference TRBV7-2 and TRBJ2-2, the complete variable domain reads GAGVSQSPSNKVTEKGKDVELRCDPISGHTALYWYRQSLGQGLEFLIYFQGNSAPDKSGLPSDRFSAERTGGSVSTLTIQRTQQEDSAVYLCASTGGWNTGELFFGEGSRLTVL.

This clonotype was counted ten times or more. The rearrangement uses TRBV7-2 and TRBJ2-1; the D gene is possibly TRBD2 (5 bases). V lost 5 bases and J lost 0, with 14 bases in between. Germline assignment: CDR1 SGHTA and CDR2 FQGNSA. The CDR3 is 16 residues long. For the CDR3, the DNA is TGTGCCAGCAGCCCGGCAGAGCGGAACTCCTACAATGAGCAGTTCTTC. Protein sequence: CASSPAERNSYNEQFF.

The gene calls are TRBV27 and TRBJ2-1, with D perhaps given as TRBD1 or TRBD2 (5 bases each). Per the germline V gene, CDR1 is MNHEY and CDR2 is SMNVEV (reference sequence). The CDR3 loop spans 12 amino acids. The germline V and J ends were trimmed by 0 bases and 9 bases, with 6 bases remaining between them. This CDR3 reads CASSLSGGEQFF. CDR3 in DNA: TGTGCCAGCAGTTTATCTGGGGGTGAGCAGTTCTTC.

The rearrangement links TRBV7-6 to TRBJ2-3; 9 nucleotides match TRBD2. V dropped 0 bases and J dropped 5; count of bases not matched to a gene: 12. CDR3 length: 18 residues. CDR1 and CDR2 from the germline V gene are SGHVS and FNYEAQ. The CDR3 nucleotides read TGTGCCAGCAGCTTAGCAGCTCGGGCTAGCGGGATTTTAGATACGCAGTATTTT. It yields the protein CASSLAARASGILDTQYF.

This CDR3 is CASSQGRRAGANTGELFF. The CDR3 DNA reads as TGCGCCAGCAGCCAAGGTCGCCGGGCGGGAGCCAACACCGGGGAGCTGTTTTTT. The V and J genes are TRBV4-1 and TRBJ2-2; 7 bases are shared with TRBD2. V was pared by 1 base and J by 2 bases, with 10 bases of the junction left unmatched. CDR3 size: 18 residues. Germline V gene sequence: CDR1 MGHRA, CDR2 YSYEKL.

The V and J genes are TRBV2 and TRBJ1-2; 10 nucleotides align to TRBD1. CDR3 size: 16 residues. J gave up 8 bases and V 3 bases, and 12 bases lay outside the gene matches. From germline, CDR1 is SNHLY and CDR2 FYNNEI. This chain's CDR3 is CASSEAGQGFFGGYTF. CDR3 bases: TGTGCCAGCAGTGAGGCGGGACAGGGGTTTTTCGGGGGCTACACCTTC. Variable domain in full (rest from reference TRBV2 and TRBJ1-2): EPEVTQTPSHQVTQMGQEVILRCVPISNHLYFYWYRQILGQKVEFLVSFYNNEISEKSEIFDDQFSVERPDGSNFTLKIRSTKLEDSAMYFCASSEAGQGFFGGYTFGSGTRLTVV.

This clonotype was recorded only once. The J gene is TRBJ2-3, the V gene TRBV20-1; D ambiguous. CDR3 length equals 14 residues. Germline V gene data show CDR1 as DFQATT and CDR2 as SNEGSKA (reference sequence). Trimming left V 6 bases short and J 4 bases short, with 17 bases between. CDR3 residues: CSALRVLGPDTQYF. The DNA of the CDR3 is TGCAGTGCACTCCGCGTTCTAGGTCCAGATACGCAGTATTTT.

This sequence joins TRBV6-2 or TRBV6-3 and TRBJ2-1; 8 bases agree with TRBD2. The CDR3 is made up of 17 amino acids. Germline CDR1 reads MNHEY; CDR2 reads SVGEGT. V dropped 1 base and J dropped 4; count of bases not matched to a gene: 9. CDR3 DNA sequence: TGTGCCAGCAGTTACTGGGTTACTAGCGGAACTTACAATGAGCAGTTCTTC. Residues: CASSYWVTSGTYNEQFF.

The chain combines TRBV3-1 with TRBJ2-2, with a weak D call TRBD2 (6 bases). The CDR3 spans 15 residues. V was cut by 1 base and J by 8 bases, with 14 bases left in between. CDR1 LGHDT and CDR2 YNNKEL come from the germline V gene (reference sequence). DNA of the CDR3: TGTGCCAGCAGCCAAGTCGAGGCGGGGATTGGGGAGCTGTTTTTT. Translated: CASSQVEAGIGELFF.

This clonotype has a single count. It may be a read error: a sequence one base away is much more abundant. The V call is TRBV7-2, the J call TRBJ2-2, with TRBD2 matching over 10 bases. Germline assignment: CDR1 SGHTA and CDR2 FQGNSA. CDR3 length equals 17 residues. V was clipped by 9 bases and J by 0 bases; unmatched bases: 10. The CDR3 protein is CARSVGLAVANTGELFF. For the CDR3, the DNA is TGTGCCAGAAGCGTCGGACTAGCGGTCGCGAACACCGGGGAGCTGTTTTTT. The full variable domain, rest sourced from reference TRBV7-2 and TRBJ2-2, is GAGVSQSPSNKVTEKGKDVELRCDPISGHTALYWYRQSLGQGLEFLIYFQGNSAPDKSGLPSDRFSAERTGGSVSTLTIQRTQQEDSAVYLCARSVGLAVANTGELFFGEGSRLTVL.